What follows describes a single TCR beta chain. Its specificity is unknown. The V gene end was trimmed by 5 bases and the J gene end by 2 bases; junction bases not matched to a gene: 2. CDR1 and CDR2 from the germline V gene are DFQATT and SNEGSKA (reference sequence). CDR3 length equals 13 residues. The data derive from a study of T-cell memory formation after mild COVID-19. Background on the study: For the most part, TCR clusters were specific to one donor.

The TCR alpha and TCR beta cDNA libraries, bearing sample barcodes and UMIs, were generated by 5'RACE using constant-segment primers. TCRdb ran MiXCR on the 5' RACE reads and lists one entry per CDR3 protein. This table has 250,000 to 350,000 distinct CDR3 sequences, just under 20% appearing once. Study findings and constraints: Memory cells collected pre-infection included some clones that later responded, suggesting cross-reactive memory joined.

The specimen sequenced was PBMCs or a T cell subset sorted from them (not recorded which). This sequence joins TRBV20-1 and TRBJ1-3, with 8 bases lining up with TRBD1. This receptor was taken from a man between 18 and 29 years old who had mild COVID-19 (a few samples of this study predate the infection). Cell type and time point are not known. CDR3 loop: CSALTGAGNTIYF. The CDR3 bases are TGCAGTGCTCTGACAGGGGCTGGAAACACCATATATTTT.